Listed below are T cell receptor beta chains from one sample, sequenced in a study of shared clonotypes between healthy human individuals. Only in-frame clones appear in the TCRdb table, and some are missing; sequencing was by immunoSEQ multiplex PCR. This repertoire shows hundreds of thousands of clones, 55% to 75% found once; its top ten account for 1.8%. The sequencing input was memory CD4+ T cells sorted from blood. The receptor set was obtained from a woman aged 25 to 39 in good health. The CDR3 runs from the conserved cysteine through the conserved F or W. D genes are given only for firm matches. Clone size appears in some rows only: once, few, many, or a class for an expanded clone.

>TRBD1|once|TRBJ1-1|TRBV27
TGTGCCAGCAGGGGGAGGGGGCGGACTGAAGCTTTCTTT
CASRGRGRTEAFF
>-|few|TRBJ2-2|TRBV7-2
TGTGCCAGCAGCTCCGTCGGCGGGGCGAACACCGGGGAGCTGTTTTTT
CASSSVGGANTGELFF
>-|-|TRBJ2-5|TRBV2
TGTGCCAGCAGTGAGCGTCGGGAGACCCAGTACTTC
CASSERRETQYF
>-|few|TRBJ1-5|TRBV7-8
TGTGCCAGCAGCTTACAACAGGCCAATCAGCCCCAGCATTTT
CASSLQQANQPQHF
>-|-|TRBJ2-6|TRBV4-1
TGCGCCAGCAGCCTTGGGATCGGGGGGCGCCGACTTGGGGCCAACGTCCTGACTTTC
CASSLGIGGRRLGANVLTF
>TRBD1|-|TRBJ1-5|TRBV11-1
TGTGCCAGCAGCTTAGCTGCGGACAGGGATGATCAGCCCCAGCATTTT
CASSLAADRDDQPQHF
>TRBD2|-|TRBJ2-3|TRBV13
TGTGCCAGCAGCTTAGTGCGGGAGAAAAATACGCAGTATTTT
CASSLVREKNTQYF
>-|-|TRBJ1-1|TRBV7-9
TGTGGGGTCAGGGAAGGAATAAACACTGAAGCTTTCTTT
CGVREGINTEAFF
>TRBD1|-|TRBJ1-5|TRBV4-1
TGCGCCAGCAGCCAGGACCCCTTCGACAGGGGTCGTCAGCCCCAGCATTTT
CASSQDPFDRGRQPQHF
>-|-|TRBJ1-1|TRBV2
TGTGCCAGCAGTGAAGCATGGGTTGGGGACACTGAAGCTTTCTTT
CASSEAWVGDTEAFF